This T cell receptor (beta chain) was identified during a study of blood T cell repertoires in COVID-19. The overall study: Nucleic acid was either cDNA or gDNA, and it came from T cells, B-cell-depleted T cells, or PBMCs.

Clones were read by immunoSEQ multiplex PCR, and TCRdb kept only the in-frame ones, dropping some. This table has roughly 130,000 clones, roughly 86% appearing once. The CDR3 loop spans 13 amino acids. V gave up 4 bases and J gave up 9 bases; unmatched junction bases: 1. Germline CDR1 is LGHDT and CDR2 is YNNKEL (reference sequence). This TCR was sampled from a woman aged 60-75 years with acute or convalescent COVID-19. Sequenced: peripheral blood. The chain is built from TRBV3-1 (or the pseudogene TRBV3-2) and TRBJ1-6; the match to TRBD1 covers 9 bases. Here the CDR3 DNA reads TGTGCCAGCAGCCGGGACAGGGCTTCACCCCTCCACTTT. It is translated as CASSRDRASPLHF.